What follows describes a single TCR beta chain. Its antigen is not identified. Relative to the germline gene, one junction end is altered; a read error may explain this. The CDR3 runs 13 residues. Germline CDR1 is SSHAT and CDR2 is FNYEAQ (reference sequence). This sample is part of a study of cytomegalovirus exposure and HLA in healthy donors. Study-level results: In the analysis, some V segments, TRBV6-2 and TRBV6-3 included, were excluded as indistinguishable. Likely technical artifact: a cluster of highly shared sequence variants.

A multiplex PCR was run with 60 Vbeta primers and 13 Jbeta primers. Method: immunoSEQ multiplex PCR; TCRdb's copy keeps in-frame clones and lacks some. The repertoire holds approximately 150,000 clones, with roughly 85% as singletons. The sequence was obtained from a man aged 30 to 39 in good health and CMV-seronegative. Input material: PBMCs. The gene calls are TRBV7-7 and TRBJ2-5, with 8 nucleotides matching TRBD1. This CDR3 is CASSSTGGETQYF. In nucleotides, the CDR3 is TGTGCTAGCAGCTCCACAGGGGGAGAGACCCAGTACTTC.